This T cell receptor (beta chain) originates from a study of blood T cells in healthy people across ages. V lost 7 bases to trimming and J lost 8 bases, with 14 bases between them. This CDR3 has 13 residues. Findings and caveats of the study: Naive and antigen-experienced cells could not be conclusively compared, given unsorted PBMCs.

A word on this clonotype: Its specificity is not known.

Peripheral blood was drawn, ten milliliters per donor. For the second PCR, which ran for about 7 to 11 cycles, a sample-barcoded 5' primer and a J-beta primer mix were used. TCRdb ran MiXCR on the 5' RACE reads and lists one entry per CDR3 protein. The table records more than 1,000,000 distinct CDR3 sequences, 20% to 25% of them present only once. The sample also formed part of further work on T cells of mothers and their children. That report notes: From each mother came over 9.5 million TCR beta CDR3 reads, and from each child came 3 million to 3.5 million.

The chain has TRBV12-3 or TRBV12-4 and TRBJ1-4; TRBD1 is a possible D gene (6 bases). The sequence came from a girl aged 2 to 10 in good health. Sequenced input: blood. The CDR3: CASTTRTVEKLFF. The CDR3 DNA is TGTGCCAGCACCACTCGGACAGTCGAAAAACTGTTTTTT.